The clone carrying this TCR beta chain was detected ten times or more. The data originate from a study of T-cell reconstitution after alpha-beta-depleted transplantation in children. It was with unique molecular identifiers that the TCRbeta library was prepared. From the PCR reads, TCRdb called clonotypes with MiXCR, one entry per CDR3 protein. Here the sample spans some 220,000 distinct CDR3 sequences, about 9.5% being singletons. The sequence came from a human donor who donated a stem cell graft to a child with acute lymphoblastic leukemia. The sequencing used PBMCs from the stem cell graft donor, collected from the stem cell graft.

Here the CDR3 DNA reads TGTGCCAGCAGTTCCAATACAGGGTCCTACAATGAGCAGTTCTTC. Residues: CASSSNTGSYNEQFF. V usage is TRBV12-3 or TRBV12-4 and J usage is TRBJ2-1; TRBD1 is a possible D gene (6 bases). Trimming shortened V by 4 bases and J by 1 base, and 11 bases separated the two germline ends. The CDR3 has 15 residues.